This TCR beta chain stems from a study of monozygotic twins with inflammatory bowel disease (dated by TCRdb to about 2019). As for the study more broadly: The complete study included 30 or so monozygotic twin pairs: 19 IBD-discordant Danish pairs and nine German pairs, of which four were IBD-concordant and five were IBD-discordant. Each individual had, on average, about 151 000 unique TCRalpha sequences and 181 000 unique TCRbeta sequences available for analysis. Within discordant pairs, disease-associated traits were sought mainly by comparing IBD patients with their genetically identical healthy co-twins.

Note on this clonotype: It has no known antigen specificity.

The CDR3 starts with the cysteine, ends with the phenylalanine, and has 12 residues. No DNA is listed. CDR1 is given as SGHNT and CDR2 as YYREEE, both from the germline V gene (reference sequence). Receptor libraries were prepared by 5' RACE. Each TCR library was prepared from roughly 3.5 ug of total RNA. For each sample, cDNA was synthesized in eight separate reactions using SMARTScribe reverse transcriptase. During cDNA synthesis, unique molecular identifiers containing a 6-nucleotide sample barcode were introduced by template switching. TCRalpha and TCRbeta cDNA was amplified in two nested PCRs of 16 and 9 cycles, and bead purification was carried out after each PCR. Before amplification, the cDNA was both treated with uracil DNA-glycosylase and purified with the QIAquick PCR purification kit. In the second PCR, Illumina TruSeq-compatible adapters and sample-specific barcodes were added. Library quality and concentration were checked on TapeStation and Qubit, and libraries were pooled at about 5 ng each. The pooled libraries were sequenced with 2 x 100 bp reads and custom sequencing primers on an Illumina HiSeq2500 single-index Rapid Run. Processing in the source paper ran as follows. MiGEC version 1.2.6 was used for UMI-based consensus assembly to correct PCR and sequencing errors. MiXCR version 2.1.1 was used for V(D)J alignment, clonotype assembly and CDR3 extraction. Gene usage, clonotype sharing and MAIT/NKT TCR abundance were normalised by analysing the top 1000, 10 000 and 20 000 clonotypes per sample. Diversity was computed as the inverse Simpson index with the vegan R package after downsampling to 27 000 UMIs. Paired Mann-Whitney U tests on discordant twin pairs were used, with Benjamini-Hochberg multiple-testing correction. Each CDR3 protein sequence appears as one entry after TCRdb reprocessed the reads, and no DNA is included. What appears here as the V and J calls and clone size reflects TCRdb's work, not the paper's. The sample table records some 440,000 distinct CDR3 sequences. The ten largest clones take up about 2.4% of the sample.

General study outcomes and caveats: Different T cell subtypes could not be distinguished in the analysis. Because patients were on differing immunosuppressive treatments, the repertoires may have picked up extra background noise and inter-individual variability. Measured by the inverse Simpson index, TCRbeta repertoire diversity was lower in IBD patients than in their healthy co-twins. The results gave no support for a single strong signal or clonotype linked to IBD. Compared with healthy twins, IBD patients had fewer clonotypes in common with other individuals, a difference most pronounced in patients showing signs of disease activity. Concordant and discordant twins showed no difference in repertoire similarity, possibly because of limited statistical power.

From each donor, an approximately 2.5 ml peripheral blood sample was collected into PAXgene tubes and stored at -80 degrees C. Without any T cell sorting, total RNA was extracted from whole blood using the PAXgene blood miRNA kit on an automated QIAcube. Peripheral blood from monozygotic twin pairs, either concordant or discordant for inflammatory bowel disease, underwent deep TCRalpha and TCRbeta repertoire profiling that used unique molecular barcoding. For every twin pair, smoking habits were documented, and each individual was categorised as a current, former or never smoker. The sequence derives from a human donor with ulcerative colitis or Crohn's disease, or a healthy co-twin of an affected twin (not recorded which). Rearrangement joined TRBV5-4 to TRBJ2-2. Source material: blood. The CDR3 amino acid sequence is: CASSLYAGELFF.